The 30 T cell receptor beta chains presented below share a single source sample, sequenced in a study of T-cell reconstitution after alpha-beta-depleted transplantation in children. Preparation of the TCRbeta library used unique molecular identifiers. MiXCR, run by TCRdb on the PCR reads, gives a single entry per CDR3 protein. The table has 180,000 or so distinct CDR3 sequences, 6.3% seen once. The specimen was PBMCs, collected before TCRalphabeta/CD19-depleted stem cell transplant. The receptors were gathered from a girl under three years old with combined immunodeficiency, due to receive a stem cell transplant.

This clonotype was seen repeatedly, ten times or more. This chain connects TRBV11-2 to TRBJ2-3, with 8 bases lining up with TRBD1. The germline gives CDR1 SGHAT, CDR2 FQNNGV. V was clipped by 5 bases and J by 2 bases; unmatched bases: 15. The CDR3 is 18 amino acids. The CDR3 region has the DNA TGTGCCAGCAGCCCCCAGGGTTGGACAGGGAAATCCACAGATACGCAGTATTTT. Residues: CASSPQGWTGKSTDTQYF.

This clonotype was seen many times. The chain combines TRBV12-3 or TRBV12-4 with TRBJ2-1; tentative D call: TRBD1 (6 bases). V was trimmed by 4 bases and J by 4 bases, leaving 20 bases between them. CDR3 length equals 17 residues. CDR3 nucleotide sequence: TGTGCCAGCAGTTGGGGGACACGGCGGACAGCATACAATGAGCAGTTCTTC. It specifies CASSWGTRRTAYNEQFF.

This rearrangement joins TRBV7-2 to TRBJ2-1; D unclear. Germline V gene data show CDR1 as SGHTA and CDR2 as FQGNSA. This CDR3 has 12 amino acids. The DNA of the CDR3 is TGTGCGATAAGGTCGGGTTACAATGAGCAGTTCTTC. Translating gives CAIRSGYNEQFF.

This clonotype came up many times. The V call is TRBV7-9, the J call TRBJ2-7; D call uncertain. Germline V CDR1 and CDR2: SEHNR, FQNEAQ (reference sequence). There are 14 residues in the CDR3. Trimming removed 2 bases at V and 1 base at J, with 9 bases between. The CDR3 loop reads CASSLRVASYEQYF. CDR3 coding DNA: TGTGCCAGCAGCTTAAGAGTGGCATCCTACGAGCAGTACTTC.

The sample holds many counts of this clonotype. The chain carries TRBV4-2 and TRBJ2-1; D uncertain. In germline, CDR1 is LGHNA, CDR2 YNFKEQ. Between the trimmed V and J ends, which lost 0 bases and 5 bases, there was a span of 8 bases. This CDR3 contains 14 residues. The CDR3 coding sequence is TGTGCCAGCAGCCAAGATCGGCAGCACAATGAGCAGTTCTTC. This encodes CASSQDRQHNEQFF.

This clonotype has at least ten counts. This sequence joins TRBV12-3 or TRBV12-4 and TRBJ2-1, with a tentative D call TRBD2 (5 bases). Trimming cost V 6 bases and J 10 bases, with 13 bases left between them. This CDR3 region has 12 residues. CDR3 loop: CASRRASLEQFF. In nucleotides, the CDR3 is TGTGCCAGCAGGCGGGCCTCACTGGAGCAGTTCTTC.

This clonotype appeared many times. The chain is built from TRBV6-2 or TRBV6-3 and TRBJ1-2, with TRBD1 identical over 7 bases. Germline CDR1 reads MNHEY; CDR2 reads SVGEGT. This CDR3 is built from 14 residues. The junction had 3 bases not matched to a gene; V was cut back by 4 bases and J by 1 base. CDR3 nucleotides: TGTGCCAGCAGTTGGACAGGCTTTAACTATGGCTACACCTTC. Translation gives CASSWTGFNYGYTF.

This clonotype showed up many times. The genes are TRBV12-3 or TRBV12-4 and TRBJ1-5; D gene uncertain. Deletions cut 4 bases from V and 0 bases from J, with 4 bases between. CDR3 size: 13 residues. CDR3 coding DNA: TGTGCCAGCAGTTCCTATAGCAATCAGCCCCAGCATTTT. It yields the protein CASSSYSNQPQHF.

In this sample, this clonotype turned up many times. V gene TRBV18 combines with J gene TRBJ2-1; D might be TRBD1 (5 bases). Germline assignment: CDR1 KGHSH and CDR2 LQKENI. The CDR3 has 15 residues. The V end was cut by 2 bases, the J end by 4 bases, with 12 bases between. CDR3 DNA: TGTGCCAGCTCACCAGAACAGGACCCTTACAATGAGCAGTTCTTC. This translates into CASSPEQDPYNEQFF.

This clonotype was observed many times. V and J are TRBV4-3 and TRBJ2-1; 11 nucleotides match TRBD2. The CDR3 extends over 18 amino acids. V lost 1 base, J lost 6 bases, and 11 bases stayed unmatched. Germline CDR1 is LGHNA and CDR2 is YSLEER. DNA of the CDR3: TGCGCCAGCAGCCAAGGAACGAGAACTAGCGGGAGTCCCAATGAGCAGTTCTTC. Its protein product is CASSQGTRTSGSPNEQFF.

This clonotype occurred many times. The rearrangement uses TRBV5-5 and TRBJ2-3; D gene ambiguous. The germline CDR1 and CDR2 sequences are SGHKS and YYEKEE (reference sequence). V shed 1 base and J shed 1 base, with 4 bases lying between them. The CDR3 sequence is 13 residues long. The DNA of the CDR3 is TGTGCCAGCAGCTTGCGGGGCACAGATACGCAGTATTTT. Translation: CASSLRGTDTQYF.

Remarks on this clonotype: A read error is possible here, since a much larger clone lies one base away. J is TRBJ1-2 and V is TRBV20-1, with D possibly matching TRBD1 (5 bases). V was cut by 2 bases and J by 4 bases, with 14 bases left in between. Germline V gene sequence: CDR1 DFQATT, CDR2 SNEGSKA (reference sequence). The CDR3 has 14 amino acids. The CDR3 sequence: CSARNMGEGYGYTF. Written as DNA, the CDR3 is TGCAGTGCTAGAAATATGGGGGAGGGCTATGGCTACACCTTC.

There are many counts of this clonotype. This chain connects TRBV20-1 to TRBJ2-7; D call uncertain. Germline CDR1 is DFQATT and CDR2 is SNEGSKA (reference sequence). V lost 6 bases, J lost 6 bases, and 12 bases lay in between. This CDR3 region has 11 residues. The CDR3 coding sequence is TGCAGTGCACCCCTTTCGTCCGAGCAGTACTTC. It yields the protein CSAPLSSEQYF.

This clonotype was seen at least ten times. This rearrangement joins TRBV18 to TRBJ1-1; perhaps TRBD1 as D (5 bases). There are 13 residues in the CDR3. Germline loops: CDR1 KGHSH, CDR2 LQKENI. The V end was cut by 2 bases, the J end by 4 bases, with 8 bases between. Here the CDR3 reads CASSPRGSTEAFF. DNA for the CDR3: TGTGCCAGCTCACCAAGGGGATCCACTGAAGCTTTCTTT.

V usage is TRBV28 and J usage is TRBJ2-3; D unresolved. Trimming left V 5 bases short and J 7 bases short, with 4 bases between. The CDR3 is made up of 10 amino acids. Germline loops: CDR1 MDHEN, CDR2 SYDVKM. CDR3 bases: TGTGCCAGCAGTGGCTATACGCAGTATTTT. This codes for CASSGYTQYF.

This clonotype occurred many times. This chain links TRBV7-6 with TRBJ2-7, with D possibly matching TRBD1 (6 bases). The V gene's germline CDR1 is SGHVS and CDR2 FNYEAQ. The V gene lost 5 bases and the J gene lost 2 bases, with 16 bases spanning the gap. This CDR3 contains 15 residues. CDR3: CASSQGTLSAYEQYF. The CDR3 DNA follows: TGTGCCAGCAGCCAGGGGACACTTTCTGCCTACGAGCAGTACTTC.

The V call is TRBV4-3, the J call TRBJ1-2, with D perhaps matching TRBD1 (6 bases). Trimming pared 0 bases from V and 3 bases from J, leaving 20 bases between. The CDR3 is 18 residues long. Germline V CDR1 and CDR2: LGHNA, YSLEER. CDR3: CASSQDAEGEGYDYGYTF. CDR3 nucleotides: TGCGCCAGCAGCCAAGACGCGGAGGGGGAAGGATACGACTATGGCTACACCTTC.

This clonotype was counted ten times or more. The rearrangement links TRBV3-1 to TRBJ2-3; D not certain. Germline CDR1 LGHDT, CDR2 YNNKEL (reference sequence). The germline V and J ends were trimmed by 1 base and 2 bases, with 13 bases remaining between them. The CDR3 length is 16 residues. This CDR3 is CASSQGGYAPTDTQYF. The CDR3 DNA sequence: TGTGCCAGCAGCCAAGGAGGCTATGCCCCCACAGATACGCAGTATTTT.

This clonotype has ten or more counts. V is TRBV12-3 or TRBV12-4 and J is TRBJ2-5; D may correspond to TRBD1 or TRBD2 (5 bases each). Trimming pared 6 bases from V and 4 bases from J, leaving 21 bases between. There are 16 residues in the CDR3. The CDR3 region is CASSLEERLGVETQYF. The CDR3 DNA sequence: TGTGCCAGCAGCCTCGAAGAGCGGCTAGGGGTAGAGACCCAGTACTTC.

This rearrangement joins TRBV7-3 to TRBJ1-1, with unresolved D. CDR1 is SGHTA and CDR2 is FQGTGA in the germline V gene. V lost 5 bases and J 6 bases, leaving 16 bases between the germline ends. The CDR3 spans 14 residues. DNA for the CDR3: TGTGCCAGCAGCCCACACCCCGGGTTGGCTGAAGCTTTCTTT. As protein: CASSPHPGLAEAFF.

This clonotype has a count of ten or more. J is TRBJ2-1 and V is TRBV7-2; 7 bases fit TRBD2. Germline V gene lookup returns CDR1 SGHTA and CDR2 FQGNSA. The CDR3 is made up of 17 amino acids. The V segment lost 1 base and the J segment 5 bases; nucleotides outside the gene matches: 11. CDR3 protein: CASSLGTTGLRDNEQFF. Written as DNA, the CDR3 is TGTGCCAGCAGCTTAGGAACTACGGGACTACGAGACAATGAGCAGTTCTTC.

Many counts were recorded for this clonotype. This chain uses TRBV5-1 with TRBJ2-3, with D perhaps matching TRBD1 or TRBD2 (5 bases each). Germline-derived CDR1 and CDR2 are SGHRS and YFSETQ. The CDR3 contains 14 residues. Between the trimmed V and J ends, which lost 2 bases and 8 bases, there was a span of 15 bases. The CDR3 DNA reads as TGCGCCAGCAGCTTCCCGGGACCCCAGCGTACGCAGTATTTT. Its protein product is CASSFPGPQRTQYF. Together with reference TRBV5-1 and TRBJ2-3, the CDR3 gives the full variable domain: KAGVTQTPRYLIKTRGQQVTLSCSPISGHRSVSWYQQTPGQGLQFLFEYFSETQRNKGNFPGRFSGRQFSNSRSEMNVSTLELGDSALYLCASSFPGPQRTQYFGPGTRLTVL.

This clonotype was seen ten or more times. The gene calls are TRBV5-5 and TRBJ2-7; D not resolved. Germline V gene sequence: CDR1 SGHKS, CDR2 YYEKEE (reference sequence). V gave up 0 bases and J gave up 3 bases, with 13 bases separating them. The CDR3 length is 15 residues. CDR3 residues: CASSLALLRLYEQYF. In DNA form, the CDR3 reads TGTGCCAGCAGCTTGGCCCTCTTGAGGCTCTACGAGCAGTACTTC.

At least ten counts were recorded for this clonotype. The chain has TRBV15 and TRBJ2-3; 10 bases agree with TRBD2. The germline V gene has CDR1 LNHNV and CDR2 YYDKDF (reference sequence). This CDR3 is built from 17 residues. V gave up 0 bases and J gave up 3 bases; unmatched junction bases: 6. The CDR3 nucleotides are TGTGCCACCAGCAGAGATCCCCTAGCGGGAGTTACAGATACGCAGTATTTT. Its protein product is CATSRDPLAGVTDTQYF.

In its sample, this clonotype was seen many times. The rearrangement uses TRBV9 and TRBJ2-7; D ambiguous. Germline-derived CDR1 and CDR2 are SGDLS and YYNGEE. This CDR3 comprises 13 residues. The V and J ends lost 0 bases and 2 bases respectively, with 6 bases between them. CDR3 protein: CASSVGSAYEQYF. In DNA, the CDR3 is TGTGCCAGCAGCGTAGGGTCGGCCTACGAGCAGTACTTC. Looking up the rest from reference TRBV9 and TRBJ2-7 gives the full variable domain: DSGVTQTPKHLITATGQRVTLRCSPRSGDLSVYWYQQSLDQGLQFLIQYYNGEERAKGNILERFSAQQFPDLHSELNLSSLELGDSALYFCASSVGSAYEQYFGPGTRLTVT.

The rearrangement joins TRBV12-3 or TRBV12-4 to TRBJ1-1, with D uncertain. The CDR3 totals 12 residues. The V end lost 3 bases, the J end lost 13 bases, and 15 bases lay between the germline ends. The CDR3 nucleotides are TGTGCCAGCAGTTTTGTCGATGCTGGAGTTTTCTTT. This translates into CASSFVDAGVFF.

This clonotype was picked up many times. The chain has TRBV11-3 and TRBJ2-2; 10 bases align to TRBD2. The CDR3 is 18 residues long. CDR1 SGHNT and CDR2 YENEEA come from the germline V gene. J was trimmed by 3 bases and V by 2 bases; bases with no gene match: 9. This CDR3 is CASSLFRLAGAYTGELFF. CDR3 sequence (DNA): TGTGCCAGCAGCTTATTCCGTCTAGCGGGGGCCTACACCGGGGAGCTGTTTTTT.

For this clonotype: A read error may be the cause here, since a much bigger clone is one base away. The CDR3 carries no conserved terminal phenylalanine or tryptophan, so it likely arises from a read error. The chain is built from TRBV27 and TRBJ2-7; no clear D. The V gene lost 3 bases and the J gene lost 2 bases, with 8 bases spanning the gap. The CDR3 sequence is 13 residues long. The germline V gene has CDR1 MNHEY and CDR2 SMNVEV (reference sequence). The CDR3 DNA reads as TGTGCCAGCAGTTTTTCAAGGGCCTACGAGCAGTACTTG. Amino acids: CASSFSRAYEQYL.

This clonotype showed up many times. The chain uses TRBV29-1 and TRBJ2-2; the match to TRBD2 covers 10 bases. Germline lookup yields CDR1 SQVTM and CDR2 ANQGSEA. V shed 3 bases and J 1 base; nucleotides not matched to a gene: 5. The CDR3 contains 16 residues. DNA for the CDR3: TGCAGCGTTGATAAGCGGGAGGGAGGGAACACCGGGGAGCTGTTTTTT. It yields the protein CSVDKREGGNTGELFF.

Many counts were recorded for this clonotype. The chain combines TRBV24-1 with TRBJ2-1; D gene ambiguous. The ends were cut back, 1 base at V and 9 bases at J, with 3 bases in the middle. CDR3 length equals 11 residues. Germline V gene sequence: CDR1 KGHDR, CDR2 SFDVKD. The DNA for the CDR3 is TGTGCCACCAGTGATTTATTTGAGCAGTTCTTC. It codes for CATSDLFEQFF.